This is a list of T cell receptor beta chains from one sample in a study of identical twins. A single record per CDR3 protein comes from TCRdb applying MiXCR to the 5' RACE reads. Of approximately 230,000 distinct CDR3 sequences listed, about an eighth were seen once; the top ten hold 8.8%. The sequenced sample consisted of memory (CD45RO+) T cells sorted from blood. These TCRs come from a woman between 18 and 30 years old in good health. Both conserved end residues are part of each CDR3. Fields, in order: J gene, D gene, clone size, V gene, CDR3 DNA, CDR3 protein. A D gene is named only where the DNA matches it firmly. Part of the rows lack a size; the others show once, few, many or a class for expanded clones.

j_call: TRBJ2-3; d_call: -; clone_size: -; v_call: TRBV20-1; cdr3_nt: TGCAGTGCTAGAGCCACGTCGGGGGCAGATACGCAGTATTTT; cdr3_aa: CSARATSGADTQYF
j_call: TRBJ2-7; d_call: -; clone_size: -; v_call: TRBV11-2; cdr3_nt: TGTGCCAGCAGCCGGTCAGGGGATGAAGGACGCGTGCAGTACTTC; cdr3_aa: CASSRSGDEGRVQYF
j_call: TRBJ2-5; d_call: -; clone_size: -; v_call: TRBV29-1; cdr3_nt: TGCAGCGTTGTTCGGGGGGCCTTGGAGACCCAGTACTTC; cdr3_aa: CSVVRGALETQYF
j_call: TRBJ2-1; d_call: TRBD2; clone_size: few; v_call: TRBV20-1; cdr3_nt: TGCAGTGCTAGAGGGCTAGCGGGAACTCGGTCTGGCTCCTACAATGAGCAGTTCTTC; cdr3_aa: CSARGLAGTRSGSYNEQFF
j_call: TRBJ2-3; d_call: -; clone_size: -; v_call: TRBV10-3; cdr3_nt: TGTGCCATCAGTGATAGAACGGGGGAAGATACGCAGTATTTT; cdr3_aa: CAISDRTGEDTQYF
j_call: TRBJ1-2; d_call: TRBD1; clone_size: -; v_call: TRBV5-1; cdr3_nt: TGCGCCAGCCGTTCCGGGACAGGGGGCGGAGGCTACACCTTC; cdr3_aa: CASRSGTGGGGYTF
j_call: TRBJ2-1; d_call: TRBD1; clone_size: -; v_call: TRBV9; cdr3_nt: TGTGCCAGCAGCGCTCGACAGGGTTGGAATGAGCAGTTCTTC; cdr3_aa: CASSARQGWNEQFF
j_call: TRBJ2-7; d_call: -; clone_size: many; v_call: TRBV11-2; cdr3_nt: TGTGCCAGCAGCTTAGAGGGCCAGTCCCACGAGCAGTACTTC; cdr3_aa: CASSLEGQSHEQYF
j_call: TRBJ2-2; d_call: -; clone_size: few; v_call: TRBV9; cdr3_nt: TGTGCCAGCAGCGTCCAGACTAGCACCGGGGAGCTGTTTTTT; cdr3_aa: CASSVQTSTGELFF
j_call: TRBJ1-2; d_call: -; clone_size: many; v_call: TRBV24-1; cdr3_nt: TGTGCCACCAGTGATTCTTGGGAGTCCTATGGCTACACCTTC; cdr3_aa: CATSDSWESYGYTF
j_call: TRBJ2-5; d_call: TRBD1; clone_size: -; v_call: TRBV20-1; cdr3_nt: TGCAGTGCTAGGGGGGACAGGGCTGTTTGGGAAGAGACCCAGTACTTC; cdr3_aa: CSARGDRAVWEETQYF
j_call: TRBJ2-1; d_call: -; clone_size: -; v_call: TRBV6-2/TRBV6-3; cdr3_nt: TGTGCCAGCAGTTACTCTGGCTACACGTTCTTC; cdr3_aa: CASSYSGYTFF
j_call: TRBJ2-3; d_call: TRBD1; clone_size: -; v_call: TRBV3-1; cdr3_nt: TGTGCCAGCAGCCATTGGGACAGGCGCACAGATACGCAGTATTTT; cdr3_aa: CASSHWDRRTDTQYF
j_call: TRBJ2-2; d_call: TRBD2; clone_size: -; v_call: TRBV20-1; cdr3_nt: TGCAGTGCTTTGCAACCGGGACTAGCTACCGGGGAGCTGTTTTTT; cdr3_aa: CSALQPGLATGELFF
j_call: TRBJ2-5; d_call: TRBD2; clone_size: once; v_call: TRBV11-2; cdr3_nt: TGTGCCAGCAGCTTGTCGAGCGGGGGGGCCGCTCAGACCCAGTACTTC; cdr3_aa: CASSLSSGGAAQTQYF
j_call: TRBJ2-1; d_call: TRBD2; clone_size: few; v_call: TRBV20-1; cdr3_nt: TGCAGTGCCAGCGGGAGGGCCAACAATGAGCAGTTCTTC; cdr3_aa: CSASGRANNEQFF
j_call: TRBJ2-3; d_call: TRBD2; clone_size: few; v_call: TRBV3-1; cdr3_nt: TGTGCCAGCAGCTCCAGCGGGAGTAGCGGGAGCCCAGATACGCAGTATTTT; cdr3_aa: CASSSSGSSGSPDTQYF
j_call: TRBJ2-7; d_call: -; clone_size: -; v_call: TRBV10-3; cdr3_nt: TGTGCCATCAGTGAGTCGGCAGAGCTCTACGAGCAGTACTTC; cdr3_aa: CAISESAELYEQYF
j_call: TRBJ2-3; d_call: -; clone_size: many; v_call: TRBV7-2; cdr3_nt: TGTGCCAGCAGCTTAACCGTCAGGCAGACAGATACGCAGTATTTT; cdr3_aa: CASSLTVRQTDTQYF
j_call: TRBJ2-7; d_call: -; clone_size: once; v_call: TRBV27; cdr3_nt: TGTGCCAGCAACAGGGTATACGAGCAGTACTTC; cdr3_aa: CASNRVYEQYF
j_call: TRBJ1-1; d_call: -; clone_size: many; v_call: TRBV5-1; cdr3_nt: TGCGCCAGCAGACGGGAGGGGAGCGTGGCTGAAGCTTTCTTT; cdr3_aa: CASRREGSVAEAFF
j_call: TRBJ1-2; d_call: -; clone_size: -; v_call: TRBV4-3; cdr3_nt: TGCGCCAGCAGCCAGCAGGCCAGTAAAGGTGGCGGCTACACCTTC; cdr3_aa: CASSQQASKGGGYTF
j_call: TRBJ1-1; d_call: -; clone_size: few; v_call: TRBV20-1; cdr3_nt: TGCAGTGCCGCCGGAGGGGGGGCCGGACATGAAGCTTTCTTT; cdr3_aa: CSAAGGGAGHEAFF
j_call: TRBJ2-2; d_call: -; clone_size: -; v_call: TRBV7-2; cdr3_nt: TGTGCCAGCAGCCGACTGGCCTTCACCGGGGAGCTGTTTTTT; cdr3_aa: CASSRLAFTGELFF
j_call: TRBJ2-5; d_call: -; clone_size: few; v_call: TRBV24-1; cdr3_nt: TGTGCCACCAGTGACGCCTCCGGGGGTCAAGAGACCCAGTACTTC; cdr3_aa: CATSDASGGQETQYF
j_call: TRBJ2-1; d_call: TRBD2; clone_size: few; v_call: TRBV7-9; cdr3_nt: TGTGCCAGCAGTAACGGACTAGCGGTAGACAATGAGCAGTTCTTC; cdr3_aa: CASSNGLAVDNEQFF
j_call: TRBJ2-1; d_call: -; clone_size: few; v_call: TRBV19; cdr3_nt: TGTGCCAGTAGTATAGCCCCCCGGGACTCACTCCCTAATGAGCAGTTCTTC; cdr3_aa: CASSIAPRDSLPNEQFF
j_call: TRBJ1-5; d_call: -; clone_size: many; v_call: TRBV19; cdr3_nt: TGTGCCAGTAGTATAGTCGCGTCACAGCCCCAGCATTTT; cdr3_aa: CASSIVASQPQHF
j_call: TRBJ2-3; d_call: -; clone_size: many; v_call: TRBV5-6; cdr3_nt: TGTGCCAGCAGTTTGAGAGATACGCAGTATTTT; cdr3_aa: CASSLRDTQYF
j_call: TRBJ2-5; d_call: -; clone_size: few; v_call: TRBV27; cdr3_nt: TGTGCCAGCGGCCTCCGAGGGGCGCGGCAAGAGACCCAGTACTTC; cdr3_aa: CASGLRGARQETQYF
j_call: TRBJ2-7; d_call: -; clone_size: -; v_call: TRBV6-2/TRBV6-3; cdr3_nt: TGTGCCAGCAGTTACTCGAGTACCTCCAACTACGAGCAGTACTTC; cdr3_aa: CASSYSSTSNYEQYF
j_call: TRBJ1-1; d_call: -; clone_size: many; v_call: TRBV6-5; cdr3_nt: TGTGCCAGTCACGGATGGGAGACTGAAGCTTTCTTT; cdr3_aa: CASHGWETEAFF
j_call: TRBJ2-3; d_call: -; clone_size: -; v_call: TRBV18; cdr3_nt: TGTGCCAGCTCACCACAGGGGCCAGATACGCAGTATTTT; cdr3_aa: CASSPQGPDTQYF